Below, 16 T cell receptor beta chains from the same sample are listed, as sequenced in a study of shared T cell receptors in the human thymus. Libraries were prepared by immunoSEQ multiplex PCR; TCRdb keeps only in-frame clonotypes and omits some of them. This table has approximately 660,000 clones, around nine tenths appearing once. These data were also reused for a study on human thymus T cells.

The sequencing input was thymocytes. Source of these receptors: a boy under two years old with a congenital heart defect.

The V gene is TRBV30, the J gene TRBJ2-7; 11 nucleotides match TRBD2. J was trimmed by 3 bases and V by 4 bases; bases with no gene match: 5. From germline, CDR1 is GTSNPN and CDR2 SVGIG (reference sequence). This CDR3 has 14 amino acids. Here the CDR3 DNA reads TGTGCCTGGACTGGGACTAGCGGCCACTACGAGCAGTACTTC. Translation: CAWTGTSGHYEQYF.

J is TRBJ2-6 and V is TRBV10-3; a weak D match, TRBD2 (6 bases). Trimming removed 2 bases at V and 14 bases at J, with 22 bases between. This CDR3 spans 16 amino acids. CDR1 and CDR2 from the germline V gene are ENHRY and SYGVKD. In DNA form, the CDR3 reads TGTGCCATCAGTGAGGGTGGAGGGCAGTCGCCTGAAATCCTGACTTTC. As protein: CAISEGGGQSPEILTF.

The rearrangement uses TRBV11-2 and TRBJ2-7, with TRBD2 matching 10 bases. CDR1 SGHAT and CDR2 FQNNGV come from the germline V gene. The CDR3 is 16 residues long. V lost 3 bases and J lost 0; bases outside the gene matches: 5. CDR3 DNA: TGTGCCAGCAGCTTGTCCGGGACTAGCGTCTCCTACGAGCAGTACTTC. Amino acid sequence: CASSLSGTSVSYEQYF.

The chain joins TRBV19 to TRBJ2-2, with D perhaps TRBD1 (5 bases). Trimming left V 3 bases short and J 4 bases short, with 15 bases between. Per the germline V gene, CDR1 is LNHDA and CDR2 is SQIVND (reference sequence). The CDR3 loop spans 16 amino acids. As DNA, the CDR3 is TGTGCCAGTAGTATGAAGGGGCAAACAGGCACCGGGGAGCTGTTTTTT. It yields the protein CASSMKGQTGTGELFF.

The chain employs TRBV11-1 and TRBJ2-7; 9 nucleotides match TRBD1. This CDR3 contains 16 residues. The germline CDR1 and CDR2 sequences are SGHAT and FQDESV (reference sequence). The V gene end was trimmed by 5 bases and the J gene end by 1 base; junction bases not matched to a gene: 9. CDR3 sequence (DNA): TGTGCCAGCAGCCCCGGGACAGGGATAGCGTCCTACGAGCAGTACTTC. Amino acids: CASSPGTGIASYEQYF.

DNA of the CDR3: TGTGCCAGCAACTCACCCGGACTAGCGGGAGATAGCTCCTACAATGAGCAGTTCTTC. As protein: CASNSPGLAGDSSYNEQFF. This chain joins TRBV9 and TRBJ2-1; 13 nucleotides agree with TRBD2. Germline V lookup: CDR1 SGDLS, CDR2 YYNGEE. V gave up 6 bases and J gave up 0 bases; unmatched junction bases: 12. The CDR3 is made up of 19 amino acids.

The CDR3 is CSVADSLKGTEAFF. The CDR3, as DNA: TGCAGCGTCGCGGACAGTTTAAAAGGCACTGAAGCTTTCTTT. The chain recombines TRBV29-1 with TRBJ1-1; D possibly corresponds to TRBD1 (6 bases). CDR1 and CDR2 from the germline V gene are SQVTM and ANQGSEA. This CDR3 comprises 14 residues. V dropped 6 bases and J dropped 4 bases, with 18 bases sitting between them.

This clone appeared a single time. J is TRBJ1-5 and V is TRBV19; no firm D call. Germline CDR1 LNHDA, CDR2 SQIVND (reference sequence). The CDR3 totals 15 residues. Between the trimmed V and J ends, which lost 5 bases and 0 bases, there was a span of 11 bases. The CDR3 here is CASSFRDYSNQPQHF. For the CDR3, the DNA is TGTGCCAGTAGTTTCCGGGATTATAGCAATCAGCCCCAGCATTTT.

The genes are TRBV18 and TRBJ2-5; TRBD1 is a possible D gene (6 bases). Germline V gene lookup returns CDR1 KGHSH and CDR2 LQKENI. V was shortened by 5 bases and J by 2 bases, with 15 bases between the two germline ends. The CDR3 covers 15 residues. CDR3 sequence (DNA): TGTGCCAGCTCAGAGGGACACAGGTTACAAGAGACCCAGTACTTC. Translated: CASSEGHRLQETQYF. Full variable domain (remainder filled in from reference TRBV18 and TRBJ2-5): NAGVMQNPRHLVRRRGQEARLRCSPMKGHSHVYWYRQLPEEGLKFMVYLQKENIIDESGMPKERFSAEFPKEGPSILRIQQVVRGDSAAYFCASSEGHRLQETQYFGPGTRLLVL.

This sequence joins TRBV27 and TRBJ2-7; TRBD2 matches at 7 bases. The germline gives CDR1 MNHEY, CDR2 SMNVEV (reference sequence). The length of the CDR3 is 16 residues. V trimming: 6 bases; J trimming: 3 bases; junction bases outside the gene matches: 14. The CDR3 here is CASRQTVGEGLYEQYF. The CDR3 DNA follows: TGTGCCAGCAGACAGACTGTGGGGGAGGGACTCTACGAGCAGTACTTC.

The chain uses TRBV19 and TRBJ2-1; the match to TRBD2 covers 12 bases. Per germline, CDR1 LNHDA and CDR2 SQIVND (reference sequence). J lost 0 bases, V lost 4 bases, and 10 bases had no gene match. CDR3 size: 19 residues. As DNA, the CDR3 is TGTGCCAGTAGTACACCGGGACTAGCGGGCCAGAGCTCCTACAATGAGCAGTTCTTC. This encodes CASSTPGLAGQSSYNEQFF.

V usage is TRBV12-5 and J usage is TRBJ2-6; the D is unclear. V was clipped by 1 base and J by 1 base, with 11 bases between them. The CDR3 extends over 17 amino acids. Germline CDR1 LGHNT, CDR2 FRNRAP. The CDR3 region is CASGLEAARSGANVLTF. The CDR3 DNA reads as TGTGCTAGTGGTTTGGAGGCGGCCCGTTCTGGGGCCAACGTCCTGACTTTC.

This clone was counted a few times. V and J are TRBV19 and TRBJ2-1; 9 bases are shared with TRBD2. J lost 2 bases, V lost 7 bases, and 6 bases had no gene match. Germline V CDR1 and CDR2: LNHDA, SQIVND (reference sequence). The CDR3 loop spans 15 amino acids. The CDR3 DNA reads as TGTGCCAGTAACTGGCGGGAGGGCCCCTACAATGAGCAGTTCTTC. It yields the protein CASNWREGPYNEQFF.

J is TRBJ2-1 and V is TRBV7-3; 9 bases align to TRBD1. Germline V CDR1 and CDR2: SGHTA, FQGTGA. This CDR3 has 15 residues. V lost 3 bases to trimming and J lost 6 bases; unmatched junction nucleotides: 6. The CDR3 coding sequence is TGTGCCAGCAGCTTGGGACAGGGAAGCTCCAATGAGCAGTTCTTC. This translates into CASSLGQGSSNEQFF.

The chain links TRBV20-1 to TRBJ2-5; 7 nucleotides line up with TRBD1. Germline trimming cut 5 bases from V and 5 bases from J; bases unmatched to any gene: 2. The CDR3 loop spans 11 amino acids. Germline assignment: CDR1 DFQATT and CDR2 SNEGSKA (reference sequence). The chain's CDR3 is CSAEGAETQYF. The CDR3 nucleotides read TGCAGTGCTGAGGGGGCTGAGACCCAGTACTTC.

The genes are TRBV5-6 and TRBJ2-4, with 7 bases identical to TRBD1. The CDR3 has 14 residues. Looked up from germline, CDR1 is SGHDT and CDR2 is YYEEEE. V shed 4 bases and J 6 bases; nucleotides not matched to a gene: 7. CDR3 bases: TGTGCCAGCAGCGTACGACAGGGCGGAAACATTCAGTACTTC. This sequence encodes CASSVRQGGNIQYF.